The T cell receptor beta chain described here comes from a study of blood T cell repertoires in COVID-19. Study-wide context: PBMCs, B-cell-depleted T cells, or T cells provided the cDNA or gDNA that made up the material.

V shed 0 bases and J shed 7 bases, with 12 bases lying between them. The CDR3 contains 15 residues. Germline CDR1 and CDR2: LGHNA and YNFKEQ. Assay used: immunoSEQ multiplex PCR; TCRdb lists only in-frame clones, some missing. This sample has roughly 100,000 clones, with under 80% found just once. Sequenced material: peripheral blood. The chain has TRBV4-2 and TRBJ1-4; D is uncertain. The TCR comes from a woman aged 65 to 85 with acute or convalescent COVID-19. CDR3 residues: CASSQDARLAEKLFF. As DNA, the CDR3 is TGTGCCAGCAGCCAAGACGCGCGGTTGGCTGAAAAACTGTTTTTT.